This T cell receptor beta chain was documented in a study of blood T cell repertoires in COVID-19 (dated by TCRdb to the early 2020s). Regarding the complete study: The collaborator samples originated in the United States, Italy and Spain and spanned the acute and convalescent phases of COVID-19. Nearly every sample came with metadata listing a de-identified subject ID, COVID-19 status, age in years and sex. The material from the prospective study consisted of cDNA or gDNA derived from T cells, B-cell-depleted T cells, or PBMCs. The samples were drawn from the first 160 participants of the ongoing ImmuneRACE study and from 1,254 subjects provided by 6 global collaborators. Where available, HLA class I and class II types were obtained from metadata supplied by the sample provider rather than from assay-based typing. Deeply sampled blood TCRbeta repertoires from subjects exposed to, actively infected with, or recovered from COVID-19 were included in the dataset. The repertoires were released in a freely available public database intended as a resource for research on the immune response to SARS-CoV-2.

Broader findings and caveats from the paper: How much clinical and demographic metadata was included differed by source and by participant, and the metadata was provided uncurated.

V is pruned by 2 bases and J by 9 bases, leaving 8 bases of the junction without a gene match. The CDR3 spans 14 residues, from the cysteine through the phenylalanine. Solely the CDR3 DNA is kept, with 42 bases framed from the first base. The germline V gene supplies CDR1 SGHDT and CDR2 YYEEEE. The immunoSEQ Assay, a bias-controlled multiplex PCR, was used to amplify TCRbeta CDR3 regions from genomic DNA. Regarding the original processing steps: The number of nucleated cells in each sample was estimated from the amplification of reference gene primers within the assay. Sequence reads were collapsed and filtered to measure the absolute abundance of every unique TCRbeta CDR3 rearrangement. Productive Simpson clonality was computed per sample as the square root of Simpson's diversity index over productive rearrangements. In its TCRdb copy, this immuneACCESS table keeps in-frame sequences only and misses some clones. Where compared with another copy, unresolved V genes explain less than half of these, and the others have no known cause. The V and J calls and the clone size are those of that table, but D and trimming were determined from the DNA. This sample comprises 200,000 or so clones, 65% to 90% of them detected only once. The top ten constitute around 2.4% of the sample.

This clone was counted between two and nine times. It lacks a known antigen. No base qualities exist here, and no much larger clone lies one base off it. Samples from volunteer blood donors who had recovered from COVID-19 were contributed by a second Seattle source. Each collaborating institution followed its own protocols to collect whole blood in K2EDTA tubes. Collaborator samples were shipped for TCRbeta analysis as frozen whole blood, isolated PBMCs, or DNA extracted from either sample type. The sequence was collected from a man aged 40-49 years who had recovered from COVID-19. Recombination connected TRBV5-6 to TRBJ1-5, with 7 bases matching TRBD1. Sequencing was performed on peripheral blood. The CDR3 in this case is CASSFGKWTGPQHF. The DNA is as follows: TGTGCCAGCAGCTTTGGGAAGTGGACAGGGCCCCAGCATTTT. The CDR3 plus the reference TRBV5-6 and TRBJ1-5 genes for the other parts give the full variable domain: DAGVTQSPTHLIKTRGQQVTLRCSPKSGHDTVSWYQQALGQGPQFIFQYYEEEERQRGNFPDRFSGHQFPNYSSELNVNALLLGDSALYLCASSFGKWTGPQHFGDGTRLSIL.